These 15 T cell receptor beta chains originate from one sample sequenced in a study of CD8+CD57+ T cells in acquired aplastic anemia. CDR3 and TCR beta VDJ profiling relied on genomic DNA as the template. In TCRdb, the reads were re-called with MiXCR into one record per CDR3 protein. The sample yields about 400,000 distinct CDR3 sequences, roughly 64% seen once. The material sequenced was sorted CD4+, CD8+, or CD8+CD57+ T cells (not recorded which) from PBMCs. These receptors all stem from a human donor in good health, serving as a control.

The chain recombines TRBV10-2 with TRBJ2-6, with D hard to call. Germline V gene lookup returns CDR1 WSHSY and CDR2 SAAADI. Between the trimmed V and J ends, which lost 7 bases and 2 bases, there was a span of 15 bases. The CDR3 sequence is 16 residues long. The CDR3, as DNA: TGCGCCAGCATTGTCGAAGTTGGGACTGGGGCCAACGTCCTGACTTTC. Protein: CASIVEVGTGANVLTF.

The chain has TRBV7-9 and TRBJ2-7, with 7 bases that match TRBD1. The V and J ends lost 6 bases and 9 bases, in that order; junction bases with no gene match: 17. The CDR3 runs to 15 residues. Germline assignment: CDR1 SEHNR and CDR2 FQNEAQ (reference sequence). In DNA, the CDR3 is TGTGCCAGCAGTGAGGCGGCAGGACAGGCTTATCGGCAGTACTTC. It translates to CASSEAAGQAYRQYF.

The sample holds one count of this clonotype. The chain employs TRBV12-3 or TRBV12-4 and TRBJ1-4; 8 bases agree with TRBD1. CDR3 length: 15 residues. J lost 5 bases, V lost 2 bases, and 4 bases had no gene match. Written as DNA, the CDR3 is TGTGCCAGCAGTTTACGGGACAGGCCCAATGAAAAACTGTTTTTT. Protein: CASSLRDRPNEKLFF.

A remark on this clonotype: At one end the junction does not follow the germline gene, possibly because of a read error. The rearrangement uses TRBV9 and TRBJ2-7; D is possibly TRBD1 (8 bases). The CDR3 spans 14 residues. CDR1 is SGDLS and CDR2 is YYNGEE in the germline V gene. The CDR3 spells CASSGQGGSYGYNF. The DNA of the CDR3 is TGTGCCAGCAGTGGACAGGGCGGGAGCTATGGCTACAACTTC.

This clonotype occurred many times. The chain has TRBV20-1 and TRBJ2-3; 10 positions match TRBD2. Germline CDR1 reads DFQATT; CDR2 reads SNEGSKA (reference sequence). V was clipped by 1 base and J by 2 bases; unmatched bases: 6. CDR3 size: 16 residues. The CDR3 bases are TGCAGTGCTAGAGTCGAGCGGGGGGGGTACACAGATACGCAGTATTTT. Encoded protein: CSARVERGGYTDTQYF.

To note about this clonotype: A much more abundant neighbour one base away suggests this may be a read error. This chain uses TRBV9 with TRBJ2-3, with D perhaps being TRBD1 or TRBD2 (7 bases each). This CDR3 has 17 amino acids. Germline CDR1 reads SGDLS; CDR2 reads YYNGEE. Trimming took 4 bases from V and 2 from J, leaving 20 bases between them. The DNA of the CDR3 is TGTGCCAGCAGCCTTCGGGGAGGGGGCGTATCCACAGATACGCAGTATTTT. Protein: CASSLRGGGVSTDTQYF.

The chain links TRBV10-3 to TRBJ1-2; weak D call: TRBD1 (5 bases). Trimming cost V 4 bases and J 7 bases, with 19 bases left between them. CDR3 length equals 15 residues. CDR1 is ENHRY and CDR2 is SYGVKD in the germline V gene. The CDR3 nucleotides read TGTGCCATCAGTGGGGAGCACAGGTGTGTAGGTGGCTACACCTTC. Protein product: CAISGEHRCVGGYTF.

The V call is TRBV2, the J call TRBJ2-3; no clear D gene. Germline CDR1 reads SNHLY; CDR2 reads FYNNEI. V was trimmed by 6 bases and J by 13 bases, leaving 23 bases between them. There are 14 residues in the CDR3. CDR3 DNA sequence: TGTGCCAGCAGCCGGCAGCGTGGCCCCGATAGGGAGTATTTT. The encoded protein is CASSRQRGPDREYF.

The chain is built from TRBV6-1 and TRBJ2-5, with 7 positions matching TRBD1. The J call could be wrong; TRBJ2-7 is a better fit for the DNA end. Germline lookup yields CDR1 MNHNS and CDR2 SASEGT. The CDR3 loop spans 15 amino acids. The CDR3 protein is CATSLSWDRTYEQYF. CDR3 DNA sequence: TGTGCCACCTCCCTCAGTTGGGACAGAACCTACGAGCAGTACTTC.

Notes on this clonotype: Without the conserved terminal phenylalanine or tryptophan, this CDR3 likely stems from a read error. No DNA is shown, since the ends of the CDR3 on it are uncertain; the CDR3 is the one TCRdb lists. The chain uses TRBV9 and TRBJ1-4. 14 amino acids form the CDR3, both terminal residues included. CDR1 is SGDLS and CDR2 is YYNGEE in the germline V gene. The CDR3 protein is CASSRTSGGPYELL.

The chain carries TRBV7-2 and TRBJ2-1; D is perhaps TRBD2 (6 bases). CDR1 and CDR2 from the germline V gene are SGHTA and FQGNSA. V was shortened by 6 bases and J by 10 bases, with 16 bases between the two germline ends. This CDR3 has 13 residues. The CDR3 region is CASRLLRGGEQFF. For the CDR3, the DNA is TGTGCCAGCAGACTACTACGGGGAGGCGAGCAGTTCTTC.

Regarding this clonotype: Without the conserved terminal phenylalanine or tryptophan, this CDR3 likely stems from a read error. It is unclear where the CDR3 begins or ends on the DNA, so no DNA is shown, and the CDR3 is as TCRdb lists it. The rearrangement links TRBV7-9 to TRBJ1-2; TRBD1, the D gene given by the table, was not confirmed from the DNA. Germline-derived CDR1 and CDR2 are SEHNR and FQNEAQ (reference sequence). The CDR3 spans 13 amino acids, including both terminal residues. The CDR3 reads CASSLGALSGSAY.

This clonotype was observed once. CDR3 sequence: CSARCEQARPFF. The CDR3 DNA reads as TGCAGTGCTAGGTGCGAACAGGCAAGACCTTTCTTT. The rearrangement joins TRBV20-1 to TRBJ1-1; a weak D match, TRBD1 (5 bases). The CDR3 runs 12 residues. Germline values: CDR1 DFQATT, CDR2 SNEGSKA (reference sequence). Between the trimmed V and J ends, which lost 3 bases and 12 bases, there was a span of 17 bases.

There are a few counts of this clonotype. The gene calls are TRBV19 and TRBJ2-7, with 10 bases matching TRBD2. The V gene's germline CDR1 is LNHDA and CDR2 SQIVND (reference sequence). The CDR3 has 14 residues. Trimming cost V 5 bases and J 5 bases; bases outside gene matches: 6. The DNA for the CDR3 is TGTGCCAGTAGTCGAGCGGGGGGGGGCCACGAGCAGTACTTC. It is translated as CASSRAGGGHEQYF.

The chain links TRBV7-2 to TRBJ2-7, with 7 positions matching TRBD2. In germline, CDR1 is SGHTA, CDR2 FQGNSA. The CDR3 is 14 residues long. V shed 4 bases, J shed 2 bases, and the junction held 5 bases outside the gene matches. The CDR3 coding sequence is TGTGCCAGCAGCTCGGGGGGTCGCACCTACGAGCAGTACTTC. Translated, it gives CASSSGGRTYEQYF.